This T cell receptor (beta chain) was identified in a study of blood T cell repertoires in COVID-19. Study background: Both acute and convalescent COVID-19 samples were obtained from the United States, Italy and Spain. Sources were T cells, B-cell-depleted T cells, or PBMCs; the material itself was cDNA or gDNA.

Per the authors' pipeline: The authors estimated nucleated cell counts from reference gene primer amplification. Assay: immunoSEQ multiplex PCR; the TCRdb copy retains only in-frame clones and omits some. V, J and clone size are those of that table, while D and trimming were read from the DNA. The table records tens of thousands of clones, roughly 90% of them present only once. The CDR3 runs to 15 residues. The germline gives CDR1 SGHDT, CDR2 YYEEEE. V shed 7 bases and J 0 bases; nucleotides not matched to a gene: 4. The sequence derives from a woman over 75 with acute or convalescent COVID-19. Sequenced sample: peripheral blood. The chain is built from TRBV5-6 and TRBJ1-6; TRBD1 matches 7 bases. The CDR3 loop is CASGDRVSYNSPLHF. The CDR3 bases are TGTGCCAGCGGAGACAGGGTCTCCTATAATTCACCCCTCCACTTT.